A single sample is the source of the 4 T cell receptor beta chains below, sequenced in a study of blood T cell repertoires in COVID-19. Generated by immunoSEQ multiplex PCR, the TCRdb table keeps only in-frame clones and is missing some. The sample includes 200,000 to 250,000 clones, about 83% of them seen just once. Sequencing used PBMCs or T cells enriched from blood (not recorded which). All receptors come from a woman aged 40-49 years who had recovered from COVID-19.

This clone was detected ten times or more. V usage is TRBV2 and J usage is TRBJ2-1; no definite D call. CDR1 is SNHLY and CDR2 is FYNNEI in the germline V gene. The CDR3 is 11 amino acids. Between the trimmed V and J ends, which lost 7 bases and 10 bases, there was a span of 11 bases. CDR3 region: CASMEQNEQFF. The CDR3 nucleotides are TGTGCCAGCATGGAGCAAAACGAGCAGTTCTTC.

The chain combines TRBV5-4 with TRBJ2-7; 9 nucleotides align to TRBD2. Germline V gene sequence: CDR1 SGHNT, CDR2 YYREEE (reference sequence). This CDR3 is built from 14 residues. The ends lost 2 bases at V and 3 bases at J; junction bases unmatched: 3. CDR3 coding DNA: TGTGCCAGCAGCTTAGCGGGAGGCAACTACGAGCAGTACTTC. Protein: CASSLAGGNYEQYF.

This clone was seen only a few times. This chain uses TRBV19 with TRBJ2-1; weak D call: TRBD2 (5 bases). The CDR3 is 11 amino acids. V gave up 6 bases and J gave up 9 bases, with 9 bases separating them. Germline CDR1 is LNHDA and CDR2 is SQIVND (reference sequence). In nucleotides, the CDR3 is TGTGCCAGTAGAAATAGCGTTGAGCAGTTCTTC. Its translation: CASRNSVEQFF. Looking up the rest from reference TRBV19 and TRBJ2-1 gives the full variable domain: DGGITQSPKYLFRKEGQNVTLSCEQNLNHDAMYWYRQDPGQGLRLIYYSQIVNDFQKGDIAEGYSVSREKKESFPLTVTSAQKNPTAFYLCASRNSVEQFFGPGTRLTVL.

This clone was found a few times. The chain carries TRBV19 and TRBJ2-1; no clear D gene. CDR3 length equals 13 residues. CDR1 is LNHDA, CDR2 SQIVND, per germline (reference sequence). V was clipped by 2 bases and J by 9 bases, with 11 bases between them. The DNA for the CDR3 is TGTGCCAGTAGTATATCCCTTACTTCTGAGCAGTTCTTC. It is translated as CASSISLTSEQFF.